One TCR beta chain is described in this entry. This specimen belongs to a study of control samples from healthy donors and cancer patients. This table comes from immunoSEQ multiplex PCR, and its TCRdb copy is limited to in-frame clones, with some not included. This table has 90,000 or so clones, approximately 84% appearing once. This CDR3 is built from 15 residues. V was cut by 6 bases and J by 1 base, with 13 bases left in between. CDR1 SGHTA and CDR2 FQGNSA come from the germline V gene. This clonotype was obtained from a man between 65 and 79 years old with lung cancer. The sequenced sample was PBMCs. V usage is TRBV7-2 and J usage is TRBJ2-1, with D tentatively TRBD2 (7 bases). DNA for the CDR3: TGTGCCAGCAGTCCCGGGGGGCCATCCTACAATGAGCAGTTCTTC. Amino acid sequence: CASSPGGPSYNEQFF.